This T cell receptor (beta chain) appears in the sequencing data of a study of vaccination and CD4 T cells after COVID-19. Study information: Participants got two doses of BNT162b2 or mRNA-1273 vaccine. Overlapping spike peptides served as the stimulus for the cells. These peptides came from SARS-CoV-2 and from the common cold coronaviruses HCoV-NL63, HCoV-OC43 and HCoV-229E.

Once obtained from cultured CD4+ T cells, the DNA was sequenced using the Oncomine TCR Beta short-read assay. TCRdb reprocessed the PCR reads via MiXCR and lists one record per CDR3 protein. The sample contains 20,000 to 25,000 distinct CDR3 sequences, roughly 33% of which appear only once. Concerning this clonotype itself: Antigen: not known.

Time point described: late sampling 161 to 241 days after vaccination in a few convalescent patients. Treatment described: roughly ten-day PBMC culture with coronavirus spike peptide pools or control peptides (ViraFEST assay). The source was CD4+ T cells from blood, cultured in vitro, collected about 7 months after SARS-CoV-2 vaccination. This clonotype was sampled from a human donor who had recovered from COVID-19.

The CDR3 DNA follows: TGTGCCAGTAGACGTACAGGGTCAGTGGCAGATACGCAGTATTTT. Translation gives CASRRTGSVADTQYF. The genes are TRBV19 and TRBJ2-3; TRBD1 might be the D (6 bases). Deletions cut 6 bases from V and 4 bases from J, with 17 bases between. Germline-derived CDR1 and CDR2 are LNHDA and SQIVND (reference sequence). The CDR3 sequence is 15 residues long.